Listed below are T cell receptor beta chains from one sample, sequenced in a study of blood T cell repertoires in COVID-19. TCRdb keeps only in-frame clones here, not all; method: immunoSEQ multiplex PCR. The sample has about 340,000 clones, about 88% seen once. Sequencing input: peripheral blood. The receptor source for this set is a woman in her sixties or seventies with COVID-19, enrolled during active disease. The CDR3 runs from the conserved cysteine through the conserved F or W. A D gene is named only where the DNA matches it firmly. The listing skips clone size in some rows; elsewhere it reads once, few, many or a size class.

CDR3: CASSLYGGGYTF; DNA: TGTGCCAGCAGCCTCTACGGGGGTGGCTACACCTTC; size: -; J: TRBJ1-2; D: -; V: TRBV7-2
CDR3: CASSLEAGATVEAFF; DNA: TGCGCCAGCAGCTTGGAGGCAGGGGCTACGGTTGAAGCTTTCTTT; size: -; J: TRBJ1-1; D: -; V: TRBV5-1
CDR3: CASSQENSAFTGDEQYF; DNA: TGTGCCAGCAGCCAAGAAAATTCTGCTTTTACAGGGGACGAGCAGTACTTC; size: -; J: TRBJ2-7; D: TRBD1; V: TRBV4-2
CDR3: CAWSLGQGYGYTF; DNA: TGTGCCTGGAGTCTGGGGCAGGGCTATGGCTACACCTTC; size: -; J: TRBJ1-2; D: -; V: TRBV30
CDR3: CASMKGGHDEKLFF; DNA: TGTGCCAGTATGAAGGGAGGGCACGATGAAAAACTGTTTTTT; size: -; J: TRBJ1-4; D: -; V: TRBV19
CDR3: CASSLWRNMNTEAFF; DNA: TGTGCCAGCAGTTTATGGCGGAACATGAACACTGAAGCTTTCTTT; size: once; J: TRBJ1-1; D: -; V: TRBV28
CDR3: CASSPGGRSDYGYTF; DNA: TGTGCCAGCAGCCCAGGCGGGCGCTCGGACTATGGCTACACCTTC; size: -; J: TRBJ1-2; D: -; V: TRBV5-4
CDR3: CASSYGTGGQNGYTF; DNA: TGTGCCAGCAGTTACGGGACAGGGGGCCAGAATGGCTACACCTTC; size: -; J: TRBJ1-2; D: TRBD1; V: TRBV5-6
CDR3: CASSPRTGELRAEAFF; DNA: TGTGCCAGCTCACCACGAACAGGGGAATTACGCGCTGAAGCTTTCTTT; size: -; J: TRBJ1-1; D: TRBD1; V: TRBV18
CDR3: CASSPLDSSNQPQHF; DNA: TGTGCCAGCAGTCCACTCGACAGCAGCAATCAGCCCCAGCATTTT; size: -; J: TRBJ1-5; D: -; V: TRBV27
CDR3: CAISEPGQGNGYTF; DNA: TGTGCCATCAGTGAGCCGGGACAGGGGAATGGCTACACCTTC; size: -; J: TRBJ1-2; D: TRBD1; V: TRBV10-3
CDR3: CASSQEQEIYEQYF; DNA: TGTGCCAGCAGCCAAGAACAGGAAATTTACGAGCAGTACTTC; size: -; J: TRBJ2-7; D: -; V: TRBV7-8
CDR3: CASSPGLAGNTGELFF; DNA: TGTGCCAGCTCACCGGGCCTAGCGGGAAACACCGGGGAGCTGTTTTTT; size: -; J: TRBJ2-2; D: TRBD2; V: TRBV18
CDR3: CASSMDRESSYEQYF; DNA: TGTGCCAGTAGTATGGACAGGGAATCCTCCTACGAGCAGTACTTC; size: -; J: TRBJ2-7; D: TRBD1; V: TRBV19
CDR3: CASSLEGGMEGNQPQHF; DNA: TGTGCCAGCAGCTTAGAAGGTGGAATGGAGGGTAATCAGCCCCAGCATTTT; size: -; J: TRBJ1-5; D: -; V: TRBV7-2
CDR3: CSVARTGGHEQFF; DNA: TGCAGCGTTGCCCGGACAGGGGGGCATGAGCAGTTCTTC; size: -; J: TRBJ2-1; D: TRBD1; V: TRBV29-1
CDR3: CASSQFMGTGNTIYF; DNA: TGCGCCAGCAGCCAATTTATGGGGACAGGGAACACCATATATTTT; size: -; J: TRBJ1-3; D: TRBD1; V: TRBV4-3
CDR3: CATSDRQAGADTQYF; DNA: TGTGCCACCAGTGATCGACAGGCAGGGGCAGATACGCAGTATTTT; size: once; J: TRBJ2-3; D: -; V: TRBV24-1
CDR3: CASSPGQENTEAFF; DNA: TGTGCCAGCTCCCCAGGACAGGAGAACACTGAAGCTTTCTTT; size: -; J: TRBJ1-1; D: TRBD1; V: TRBV18
CDR3: CASSQGMGFYGYTF; DNA: TGTGCCAGCAGTCAGGGGATGGGCTTCTATGGCTACACCTTC; size: -; J: TRBJ1-2; D: -; V: TRBV6-5
CDR3: CASSLGGTPYEQYF; DNA: TGTGCCAGCAGCCTAGGCGGGACTCCCTACGAGCAGTACTTC; size: few; J: TRBJ2-7; D: -; V: TRBV5-4
CDR3: CAISEASLQETQYF; DNA: TGTGCCATCAGTGAAGCTAGCTTGCAAGAGACCCAGTACTTC; size: -; J: TRBJ2-5; D: -; V: TRBV10-3
CDR3: CASSLRGGTPSSGNTIYF; DNA: TGTGCCAGCAGCTTAAGGGGCGGAACTCCAAGCTCTGGAAACACCATATATTTT; size: -; J: TRBJ1-3; D: -; V: TRBV7-2
CDR3: CASSSLRGGKVNTDTQYF; DNA: TGTGCCAGCAGCTCCCTCAGGGGAGGGAAGGTTAACACAGATACGCAGTATTTT; size: -; J: TRBJ2-3; D: -; V: TRBV11-2
CDR3: CASSLDRADSGNTIYF; DNA: TGTGCCAGCAGCTTGGACAGGGCAGACTCTGGAAACACCATATATTTT; size: once; J: TRBJ1-3; D: -; V: TRBV5-4
CDR3: CASSYEAYSNQPQHF; DNA: TGTGCCAGCAGTTACGAAGCTTATAGCAATCAGCCCCAGCATTTT; size: -; J: TRBJ1-5; D: -; V: TRBV6-2/TRBV6-3
CDR3: CASSLESGYGYTF; DNA: TGTGCCAGCAGTTTGGAGTCCGGCTATGGCTACACCTTC; size: few; J: TRBJ1-2; D: -; V: TRBV28
CDR3: CASSVTFSNQPQHF; DNA: TGTGCCAGCAGTGTCACATTCTCCAATCAGCCCCAGCATTTT; size: -; J: TRBJ1-5; D: -; V: TRBV28
CDR3: CASSPLGLAGGPDTQYF; DNA: TGTGCCAGCTCACCTCTAGGACTAGCGGGGGGGCCTGATACGCAGTATTTT; size: -; J: TRBJ2-3; D: TRBD2; V: TRBV18
CDR3: CASSYKLAHNEQFF; DNA: TGTGCCAGCAGTTACAAACTAGCCCACAATGAGCAGTTCTTC; size: -; J: TRBJ2-1; D: -; V: TRBV6-5
CDR3: CASSSQGTGGPYEQYF; DNA: TGTGCCAGCAGCTCCCAGGGGACAGGGGGACCGTACGAGCAGTACTTC; size: -; J: TRBJ2-7; D: TRBD1; V: TRBV7-9
CDR3: CASSVDRRGKSYGYTF; DNA: TGTGCCAGCAGCGTGGACCGCAGGGGGAAGAGCTATGGCTACACCTTC; size: -; J: TRBJ1-2; D: TRBD1; V: TRBV9